The subject of this entry is one TCR beta chain. Its antigen remains unknown. CDR3 size: 14 residues. The germline gives CDR1 SGHVS, CDR2 FNYEAQ. The ends were cut back, 5 bases at V and 3 bases at J, with 14 bases in the middle. This sample was included in a study of cytomegalovirus exposure and HLA in healthy donors. 60 Vbeta and 13 Jbeta primers were used in PCR. Profiled with immunoSEQ multiplex PCR; TCRdb holds only in-frame clones, not every one. The sample records some 160,000 clones, about two thirds being singletons. Points from the study as a whole: Immune exposure data for these donors was limited to CMV serostatus. The likely origin of a cluster of highly shared sequence variants was a sequencing artifact.

Input material: PBMCs. This chain connects TRBV7-6 to TRBJ2-7; a possible D gene is TRBD1 (5 bases). The sequence came from a man aged 55 to 69 in good health and CMV-seronegative. CDR3 protein: CASSPEAGYYEQYF. The CDR3 DNA sequence: TGTGCCAGCAGCCCCGAGGCAGGGTACTACGAGCAGTACTTC.